Here is one T cell receptor beta chain with its context. Method: immunoSEQ multiplex PCR; TCRdb's copy keeps in-frame clones and lacks some. The repertoire has under 600,000 clones, roughly 98% of them found once; the top ten carry more than 0.3%. This sample is part of a study of shared clonotypes between healthy human individuals. Across the study: Each donor contributed plates that comprised three CD4 naive, three CD4 memory, two CD8 naive and one CD8 memory.

Terminally differentiated effector memory CD45RA+ cells were left out of the naive CD8 fraction, which was CD45RO-negative and positively selected for CCR7. Germline V gene sequence: CDR1 SNHLY, CDR2 FYNNEI. There are 15 residues in the CDR3. V was pared by 6 bases and J by 5 bases, with 10 bases of the junction left unmatched. Input material: naive CD8+ T cells sorted from blood. The TCR was taken from a man younger than 40 in good health. The chain couples TRBV2 to TRBJ2-5, with 9 bases fitting TRBD2. The CDR3 is CASSATTSGGETQYF. The CDR3 nucleotides are TGTGCCAGCAGCGCTACGACTAGCGGTGGGGAGACCCAGTACTTC.